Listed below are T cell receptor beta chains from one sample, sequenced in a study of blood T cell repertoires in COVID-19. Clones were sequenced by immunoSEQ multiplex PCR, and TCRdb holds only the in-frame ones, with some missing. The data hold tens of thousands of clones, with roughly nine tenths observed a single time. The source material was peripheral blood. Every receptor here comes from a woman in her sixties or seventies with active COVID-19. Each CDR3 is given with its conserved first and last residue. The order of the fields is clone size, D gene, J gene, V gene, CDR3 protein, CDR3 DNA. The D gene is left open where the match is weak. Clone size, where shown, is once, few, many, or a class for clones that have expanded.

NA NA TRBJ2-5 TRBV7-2 CASSWDTQETQYF TGTGCCAGCAGCTGGGACACCCAAGAGACCCAGTACTTC
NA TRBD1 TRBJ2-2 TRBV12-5 CASGQQGAHTGELFF TGTGCTAGTGGTCAGCAGGGGGCTCACACCGGGGAGCTGTTTTTT
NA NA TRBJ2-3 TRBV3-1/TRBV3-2 CASSQDVERMDTQYF TGTGCCAGCAGCCAAGATGTCGAGCGCATGGATACGCAGTATTTT
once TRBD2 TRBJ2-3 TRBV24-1 CATSEASGRSTDTQYF TGTGCCACCAGTGAAGCTAGCGGGAGGTCTACAGATACGCAGTATTTT
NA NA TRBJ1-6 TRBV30 CAWSDGVFEDNSPLHF TGTGCCTGGAGTGACGGGGTTTTCGAAGATAATTCACCCCTCCACTTT
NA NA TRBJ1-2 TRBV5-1 CASSLKGRDTHNYGYTF TGCGCCAGCAGCCTGAAGGGCCGGGACACCCATAACTATGGCTACACCTTC
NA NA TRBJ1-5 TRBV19 CASSMGTYNQPQHF TGTGCCAGTAGTATGGGGACATACAATCAGCCCCAGCATTTT
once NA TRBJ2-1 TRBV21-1 CASLRAEIPNEQFF TGTGCCAGCTTGCGTGCGGAAATCCCCAATGAGCAGTTCTTC
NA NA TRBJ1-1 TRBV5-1 CASSLTTNTEAFF TGCGCCAGCAGCTTGACTACGAACACTGAAGCTTTCTTT
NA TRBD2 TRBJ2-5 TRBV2 CASPGGGTQETQYF TGTGCCAGCCCCGGGGGGGGGACACAAGAGACCCAGTACTTC
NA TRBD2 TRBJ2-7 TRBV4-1 CASSLGQGLAYEQYF TGCGCCAGCAGCCTGGGCCAGGGACTAGCCTACGAGCAGTACTTC
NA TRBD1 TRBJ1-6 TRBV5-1 CASSLKGADSPLHF TGCGCCAGCAGCTTGAAGGGGGCTGATTCACCCCTCCACTTT
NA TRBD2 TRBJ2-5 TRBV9 CASSVAPGLAGVYTETQYF TGTGCCAGCAGCGTGGCCCCAGGACTAGCGGGAGTATATACGGAGACCCAGTACTTC
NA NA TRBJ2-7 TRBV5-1 CASSLGGVGQNYEQYF TGCGCCAGCAGCTTGGGGGGCGTCGGACAGAACTACGAGCAGTACTTC
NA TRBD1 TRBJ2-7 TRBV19 CASKQTGGTYEQYF TGTGCCAGTAAACAGACAGGGGGCACCTACGAGCAGTACTTC
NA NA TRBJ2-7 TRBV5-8 CASSLVGGDDEQYF TGTGCCAGCAGCTTGGTCGGGGGTGACGACGAGCAGTACTTC
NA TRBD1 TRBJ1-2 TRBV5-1 CASSLDYGQGGGNDTF TGCGCCAGCAGCTTGGACTATGGACAGGGGGGAGGCAATGACACCTTC
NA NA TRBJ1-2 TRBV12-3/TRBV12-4 CASSFGSGYGYTF TGTGCCAGCAGTTTTGGTTCGGGGTACGGCTACACCTTC
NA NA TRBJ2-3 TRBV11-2 CASSPTSGAAITDTQYF TGTGCCAGCAGCCCAACTTCTGGCGCGGCCATCACAGATACGCAGTATTTT
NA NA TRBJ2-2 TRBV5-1 CASSLADVAGELFF TGCGCCAGCAGCTTGGCTGATGTAGCCGGGGAGCTGTTTTTT
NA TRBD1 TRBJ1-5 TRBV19 CASSLTRQGGNQPQHF TGTGCCAGTAGTTTAACCAGACAGGGGGGCAATCAGCCCCAGCATTTT
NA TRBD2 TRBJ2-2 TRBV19 CASSIDTGGLSGELFF TGTGCCAGTAGTATAGATACGGGAGGTTTGTCCGGGGAGCTGTTTTTT
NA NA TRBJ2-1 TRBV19 CASSLASATYNEQFF TGTGCCAGTAGTTTAGCGAGTGCCACCTACAATGAGCAGTTCTTC
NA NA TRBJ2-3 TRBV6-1 CASSESGRPDTQYF TGTGCCAGCAGTGAATCGGGGAGGCCAGATACGCAGTATTTT
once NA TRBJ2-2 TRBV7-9 CASTFAGTGELFF TGTGCCAGCACCTTCGCGGGGACCGGGGAGCTGTTTTTT
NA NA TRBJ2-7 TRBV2 CASSEGPRGEQYF TGTGCCAGCAGTGAGGGCCCACGGGGAGAGCAGTACTTC
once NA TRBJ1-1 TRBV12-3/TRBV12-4 CASSWGGTEAFF TGTGCCAGCAGCTGGGGGGGCACTGAAGCTTTCTTT
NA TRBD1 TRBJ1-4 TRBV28 CASSSSNRGTREKLFF TGTGCCAGCAGTTCCTCCAACAGGGGGACGAGGGAAAAACTGTTTTTT
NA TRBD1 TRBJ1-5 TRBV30 CAWTPGGNQPQHF TGTGCCTGGACCCCAGGGGGGAATCAGCCCCAGCATTTT
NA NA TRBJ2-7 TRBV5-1 CASSLGGGENEQYF TGCGCCAGCAGCTTGGGTGGGGGCGAGAACGAGCAGTACTTC
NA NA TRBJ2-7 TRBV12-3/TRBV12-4 CATQFSSVYEQYF TGTGCCACCCAGTTTTCCTCCGTATACGAGCAGTACTTC
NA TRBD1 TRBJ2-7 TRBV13 CASSLVQGAGDEQYF TGTGCCAGCAGCTTAGTACAGGGGGCCGGGGACGAGCAGTACTTC
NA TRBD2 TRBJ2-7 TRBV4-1 CASSQEGASGYEQYF TGCGCCAGCAGCCAAGAGGGAGCTAGCGGCTACGAGCAGTACTTC
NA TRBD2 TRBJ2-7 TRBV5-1 CASSWDLTGGEQYF TGCGCCAGCAGCTGGGATCTCACGGGGGGTGAGCAGTACTTC
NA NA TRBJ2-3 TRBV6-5 CASSSPPGGTDTQYF TGTGCCAGCAGTTCTCCGCCAGGGGGCACAGATACGCAGTATTTT
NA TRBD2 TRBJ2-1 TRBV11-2 CASSFAASGRAGNEQFF TGTGCCAGCAGCTTCGCTGCTAGCGGGAGGGCCGGTAATGAGCAGTTCTTC
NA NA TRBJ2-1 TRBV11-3 CASSLGQGIDEQFF TGTGCCAGCAGCTTAGGGCAGGGTATCGATGAGCAGTTCTTC
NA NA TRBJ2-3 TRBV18 CASSPGTPARDTQYF TGTGCCAGCTCACCCGGGACTCCGGCTCGGGATACGCAGTATTTT
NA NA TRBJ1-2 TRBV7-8 CASSVTGDGYTF TGTGCCAGCAGCGTGACAGGAGATGGCTACACCTTC
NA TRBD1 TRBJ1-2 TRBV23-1 CASSQPKTGVGYGYTF TGCGCCAGCAGTCAACCAAAAACAGGGGTTGGCTATGGCTACACCTTC
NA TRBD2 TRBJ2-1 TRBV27 CASRNARLADKYNEQFF TGTGCCAGCAGGAACGCAAGACTAGCGGACAAGTACAATGAGCAGTTCTTC
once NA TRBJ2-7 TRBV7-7 CASSLERGDRWSSYEQYF TGTGCTAGCAGCTTAGAGCGGGGGGACAGGTGGAGCTCCTACGAGCAGTACTTC
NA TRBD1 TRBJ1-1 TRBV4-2 CASSPQGAMNTEAFF TGTGCCAGCAGCCCGCAGGGGGCCATGAACACTGAAGCTTTCTTT
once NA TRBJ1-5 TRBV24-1 CATRAGGRLSNQPQHF TGTGCCACTCGGGCGGGGGGGCGGTTGAGCAATCAGCCCCAGCATTTT
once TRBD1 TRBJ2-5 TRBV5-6 CASSLQGQGAETQYF TGTGCCAGCAGCTTGCAGGGGCAGGGGGCAGAGACCCAGTACTTC
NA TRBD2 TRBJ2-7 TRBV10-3 CAIRVTSGVNEQYF TGTGCCATCAGAGTGACTAGCGGGGTTAACGAGCAGTACTTC
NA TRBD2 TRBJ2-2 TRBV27 CASSFGASGRGDTGELFF TGTGCCAGCAGTTTCGGGGCTAGCGGGAGAGGGGACACCGGGGAGCTGTTTTTT
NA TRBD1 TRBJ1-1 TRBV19 CASSNLAPKQGQSTEAFF TGTGCCAGTAGTAACCTCGCCCCAAAACAGGGGCAGAGCACTGAAGCTTTCTTT
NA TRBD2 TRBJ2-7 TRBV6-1 CASSDVGLAETYEQYF TGTGCCAGCAGTGACGTGGGACTAGCGGAAACCTACGAGCAGTACTTC
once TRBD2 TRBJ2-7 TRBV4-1 CASSPFLFSGSDEQYF TGCGCCAGCAGCCCCTTTCTGTTTAGCGGGAGCGACGAGCAGTACTTC